This is a list of T cell receptor beta chains from one sample in a study of blood T cell repertoires in COVID-19. Clones were sequenced by immunoSEQ multiplex PCR, and TCRdb holds only the in-frame ones, with some missing. The sample lists about 150,000 clones; 65% to 90% were seen once. Sequences were obtained from peripheral blood. The receptors were sampled from a man aged 65 to 85 with acute or convalescent COVID-19. The CDR3 runs from the conserved cysteine through the conserved F or W. D genes are given only for firm matches. Size is stated for part of the rows, as once, few or many counts, or as a class when the clone is expanded.

CDR3aa	CDR3nt	d_gene	j_gene	v_gene	abundance
CASSEAGRGGEQYF	TGCGCCAGCAGTGAAGCAGGCCGAGGGGGTGAGCAGTACTTC	.	TRBJ2-7	TRBV10-2	.
CASSLILTQQYF	TGTGCCAGCAGCTTAATTTTGACTCAGCAGTACTTC	.	TRBJ2-7	TRBV7-2	.
CASRATRGQYF	TGTGCCAGCAGAGCGACTCGGGGGCAGTACTTC	.	TRBJ2-7	TRBV28	.
CASRQTGQLYEQYF	TGTGCCAGCAGACAGACTGGACAGCTCTACGAGCAGTACTTC	.	TRBJ2-7	TRBV28	.
CASSPLLETQYF	TGTGCCAGCTCACCACTCCTGGAGACCCAGTACTTC	.	TRBJ2-5	TRBV18	.
CSVERGQTYNEQFF	TGCAGCGTTGAACGGGGACAGACCTACAATGAGCAGTTCTTC	TRBD1	TRBJ2-1	TRBV29-1	.
CASSFVGQAPYEQYF	TGTGCCAGCAGTTTCGTGGGCCAGGCCCCCTACGAGCAGTACTTC	.	TRBJ2-7	TRBV27	.
CASSSRTGSGELFF	TGTGCCAGCAGCTCCCGGACAGGTTCCGGGGAGCTGTTTTTT	TRBD1	TRBJ2-2	TRBV7-2	.
CASSHDSNTGELFF	TGTGCCAGCAGCCACGACAGTAACACCGGGGAGCTGTTTTTT	.	TRBJ2-2	TRBV11-3	once
CASSYSGQGHPETQYF	TGTGCCAGCAGTTACTCAGGACAGGGGCACCCGGAGACCCAGTACTTC	TRBD1	TRBJ2-5	TRBV6-2/TRBV6-3	.
CATATGGSNTGELFF	TGTGCCACCGCAACAGGGGGCTCGAACACCGGGGAGCTGTTTTTT	TRBD1	TRBJ2-2	TRBV11-3	.
CASSPTGTAYGYTF	TGTGCCAGCAGCCCAACCGGGACTGCCTATGGCTACACCTTC	.	TRBJ1-2	TRBV7-3	.
CASSLGMLAGDSETQYF	TGTGCCAGCAGCTTAGGCATGCTAGCGGGAGATTCAGAGACCCAGTACTTC	TRBD2	TRBJ2-5	TRBV11-2	.
CASSHRAQLNTEAFF	TGTGCCAGCAGCCACAGGGCGCAGCTGAACACTGAAGCTTTCTTT	.	TRBJ1-1	TRBV2	.
CASSPTGEDEKLFF	TGTGCCAGCAGCCCGACAGGGGAAGATGAAAAACTGTTTTTT	TRBD1	TRBJ1-4	TRBV6-4	.
CSVARTSGYEQYF	TGCAGCGTTGCCCGGACTAGCGGTTACGAGCAGTACTTC	TRBD2	TRBJ2-7	TRBV29-1	once
CASSLGTGESGANVLTF	TGTGCCAGCAGCTTAGGGACAGGGGAGTCTGGGGCCAACGTCCTGACTTTC	TRBD1	TRBJ2-6	TRBV11-2	many
CASMMVAGAHTGELFF	TGTGCCAGTATGATGGTAGCGGGAGCGCACACCGGGGAGCTGTTTTTT	TRBD2	TRBJ2-2	TRBV19	.
CASSRSGLAGEQYF	TGTGCCAGCAGTCGATCCGGACTAGCTGGTGAGCAGTACTTC	TRBD2	TRBJ2-7	TRBV6-6	.
CASSIKGLAAPGGADTQYF	TGTGCCAGTAGTATCAAGGGACTAGCGGCACCGGGAGGGGCAGATACGCAGTATTTT	TRBD2	TRBJ2-3	TRBV19	.
CASSSGTFQGQPQHF	TGTGCCAGCAGCTCCGGGACATTTCAAGGTCAGCCCCAGCATTTT	.	TRBJ1-5	TRBV5-4	.
CASSPGAGGYGYTF	TGCGCCAGCAGCCCCGGGGCGGGGGGATATGGCTACACCTTC	.	TRBJ1-2	TRBV5-1	once
CASSQPGQGKNQPQHF	TGTGCCAGCAGTCAGCCGGGACAGGGGAAGAATCAGCCCCAGCATTTT	TRBD1	TRBJ1-5	TRBV27	.
CATSEGGAGTDTQYF	TGTGCCACCAGTGAGGGGGGGGCAGGCACAGATACGCAGTATTTT	.	TRBJ2-3	TRBV24-1	.
CAISQRLEAGELFF	TGTGCCATCAGTCAAAGACTAGAGGCCGGGGAGCTGTTTTTT	.	TRBJ2-2	TRBV10-3	.
CASSFSGVSGNQPQHF	TGTGCCAGCAGCTTTTCAGGGGTTAGTGGCAATCAGCCCCAGCATTTT	.	TRBJ1-5	TRBV7-9	.
CASSKDGTGSSYEQYF	TGTGCCAGCAGCAAAGATGGGACAGGGAGCTCCTACGAGCAGTACTTC	.	TRBJ2-7	TRBV21-1	.
CASSRTSGRLEQYF	TGCGCCAGCAGCCGGACTAGCGGGAGGCTCGAGCAGTACTTC	TRBD2	TRBJ2-7	TRBV5-1	.
CASSPRRPYGYTF	TGTGCCAGCAGCCCCCGCAGGCCCTATGGCTACACCTTC	.	TRBJ1-2	TRBV7-2	.
CASSLELAGHTDTQYF	TGCGCCAGCAGCTTGGAGTTAGCGGGTCACACAGATACGCAGTATTTT	TRBD2	TRBJ2-3	TRBV5-1	few